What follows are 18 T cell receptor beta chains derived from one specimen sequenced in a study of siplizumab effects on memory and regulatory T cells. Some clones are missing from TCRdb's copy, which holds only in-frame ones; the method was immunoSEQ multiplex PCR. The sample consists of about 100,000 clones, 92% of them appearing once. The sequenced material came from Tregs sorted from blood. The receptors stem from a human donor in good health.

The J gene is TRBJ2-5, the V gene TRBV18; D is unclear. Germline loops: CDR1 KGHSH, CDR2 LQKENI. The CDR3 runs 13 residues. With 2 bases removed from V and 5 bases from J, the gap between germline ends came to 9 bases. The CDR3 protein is CASSPIPFETQYF. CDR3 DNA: TGTGCCAGCTCACCAATTCCGTTCGAGACCCAGTACTTC.

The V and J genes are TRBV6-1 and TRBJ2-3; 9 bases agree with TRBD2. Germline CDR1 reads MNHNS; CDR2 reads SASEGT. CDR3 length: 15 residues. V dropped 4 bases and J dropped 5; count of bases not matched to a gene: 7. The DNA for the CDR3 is TGTGCCAGCAGTGTGGCGGGAGGGCCGATAGATACGCAGTATTTT. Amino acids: CASSVAGGPIDTQYF.

The CDR3 DNA sequence: TGTGCCAGCACCCCTGACACCGCGGGAGAGACCCAGTACTTC. It translates to CASTPDTAGETQYF. The chain links TRBV2 to TRBJ2-5, with TRBD2 as a possible D gene (5 bases). CDR3 length: 14 residues. V lost 7 bases, J lost 4 bases, and 16 bases lay in between. The germline CDR1 and CDR2 sequences are SNHLY and FYNNEI.

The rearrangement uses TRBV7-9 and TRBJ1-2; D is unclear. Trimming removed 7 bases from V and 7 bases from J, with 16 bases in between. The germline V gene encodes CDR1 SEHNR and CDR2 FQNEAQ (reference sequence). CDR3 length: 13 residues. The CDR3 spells CASTPLSGVGYTF. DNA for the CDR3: TGTGCCAGCACCCCTTTAAGTGGCGTTGGCTACACCTTC.

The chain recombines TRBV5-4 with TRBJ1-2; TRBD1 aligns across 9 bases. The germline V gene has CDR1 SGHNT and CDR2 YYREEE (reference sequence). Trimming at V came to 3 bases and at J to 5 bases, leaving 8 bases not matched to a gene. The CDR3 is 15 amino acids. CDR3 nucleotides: TGTGCCAGCAGCTCACAGGGGGCGGGCACGTATGGCTACACCTTC. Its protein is CASSSQGAGTYGYTF.

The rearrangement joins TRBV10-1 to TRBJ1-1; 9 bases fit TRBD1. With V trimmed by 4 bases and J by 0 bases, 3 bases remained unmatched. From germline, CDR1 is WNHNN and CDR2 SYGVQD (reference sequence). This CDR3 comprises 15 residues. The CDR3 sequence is CASSAGTGMNTEAFF. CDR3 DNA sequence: TGCGCCAGCAGTGCCGGGACAGGGATGAACACTGAAGCTTTCTTT.

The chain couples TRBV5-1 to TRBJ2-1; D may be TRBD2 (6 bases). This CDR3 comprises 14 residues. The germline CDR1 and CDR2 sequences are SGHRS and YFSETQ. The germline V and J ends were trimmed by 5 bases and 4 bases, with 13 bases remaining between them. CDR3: CASRRSGIYNEQFF. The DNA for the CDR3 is TGCGCCAGCAGACGTAGCGGAATTTACAATGAGCAGTTCTTC.

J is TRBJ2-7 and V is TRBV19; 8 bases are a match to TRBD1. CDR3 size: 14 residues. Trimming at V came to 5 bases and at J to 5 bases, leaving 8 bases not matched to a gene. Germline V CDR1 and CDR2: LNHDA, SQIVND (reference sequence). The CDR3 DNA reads TGTGCCAGTAGTGCCGGGGGACAGGCCCACGAGCAGTACTTC. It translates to CASSAGGQAHEQYF.

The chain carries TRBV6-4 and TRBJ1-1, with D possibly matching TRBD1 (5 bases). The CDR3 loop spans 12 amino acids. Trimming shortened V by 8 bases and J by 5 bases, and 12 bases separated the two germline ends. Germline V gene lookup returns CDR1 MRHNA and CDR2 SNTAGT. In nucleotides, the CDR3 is TGTGCCAGCTCGGGGGTAGGAACTGAAGCTTTCTTT. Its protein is CASSGVGTEAFF.

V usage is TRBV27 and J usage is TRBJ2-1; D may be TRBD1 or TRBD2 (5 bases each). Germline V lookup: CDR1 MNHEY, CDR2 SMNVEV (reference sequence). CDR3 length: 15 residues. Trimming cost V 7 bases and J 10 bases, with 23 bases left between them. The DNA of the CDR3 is TGTGCCAGCACCCCAAGGTGGCCTTTCGGGGCGGAGCAGTTCTTC. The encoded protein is CASTPRWPFGAEQFF.

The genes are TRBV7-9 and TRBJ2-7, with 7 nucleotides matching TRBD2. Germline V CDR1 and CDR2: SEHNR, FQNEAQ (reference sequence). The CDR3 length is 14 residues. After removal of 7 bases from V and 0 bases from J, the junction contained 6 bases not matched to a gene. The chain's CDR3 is CASTRGESSYEQYF. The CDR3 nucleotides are TGTGCCAGCACCCGGGGGGAAAGCTCCTACGAGCAGTACTTC.

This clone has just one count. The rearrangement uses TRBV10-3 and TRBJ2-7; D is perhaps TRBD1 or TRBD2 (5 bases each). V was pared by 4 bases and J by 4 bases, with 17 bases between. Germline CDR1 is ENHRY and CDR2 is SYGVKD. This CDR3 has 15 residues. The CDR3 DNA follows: TGTGCCATCAGTGCGGGAAGGGGCGGCGAATACGAGCAGTACTTC. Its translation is CAISAGRGGEYEQYF.

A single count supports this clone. The CDR3 DNA reads as TGCAGTGTGGACAGGGTGGGCGAGCAGTACTTC. Its protein is CSVDRVGEQYF. The gene calls are TRBV20-1 and TRBJ2-7; 8 bases fit TRBD1. From germline, CDR1 is DFQATT and CDR2 SNEGSKA (reference sequence). Unmatched junction bases numbered 5, after V lost 7 bases and J lost 6 bases. The CDR3 consists of 11 residues.

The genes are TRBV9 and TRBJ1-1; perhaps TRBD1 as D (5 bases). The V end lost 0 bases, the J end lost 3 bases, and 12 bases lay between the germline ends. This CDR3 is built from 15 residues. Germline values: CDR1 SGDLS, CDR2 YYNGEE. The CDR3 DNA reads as TGTGCCAGCAGCGTAGTCGGGGGGAGGGACACTGAAGCTTTCTTT. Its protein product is CASSVVGGRDTEAFF.

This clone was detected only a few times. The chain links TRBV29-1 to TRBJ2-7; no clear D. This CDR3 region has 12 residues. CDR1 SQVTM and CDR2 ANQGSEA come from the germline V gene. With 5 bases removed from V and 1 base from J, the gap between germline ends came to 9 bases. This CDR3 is CSVRRDSYEQYF. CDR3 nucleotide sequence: TGCAGCGTTCGACGAGATTCCTACGAGCAGTACTTC.

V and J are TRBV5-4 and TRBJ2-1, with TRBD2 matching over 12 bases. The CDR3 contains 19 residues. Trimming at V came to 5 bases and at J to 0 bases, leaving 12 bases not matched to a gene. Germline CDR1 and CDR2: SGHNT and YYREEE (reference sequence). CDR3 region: CASRRSGLAGKSSYNEQFF. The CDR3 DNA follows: TGTGCCAGCAGACGATCTGGACTAGCGGGAAAGAGCTCCTACAATGAGCAGTTCTTC.

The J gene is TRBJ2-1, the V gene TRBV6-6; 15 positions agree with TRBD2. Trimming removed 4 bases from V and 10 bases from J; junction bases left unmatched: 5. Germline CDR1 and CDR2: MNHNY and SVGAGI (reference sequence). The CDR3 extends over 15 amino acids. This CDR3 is CASSSPGLAGGEQFF. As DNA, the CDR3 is TGTGCCAGCAGTTCACCGGGACTAGCGGGAGGAGAGCAGTTCTTC.

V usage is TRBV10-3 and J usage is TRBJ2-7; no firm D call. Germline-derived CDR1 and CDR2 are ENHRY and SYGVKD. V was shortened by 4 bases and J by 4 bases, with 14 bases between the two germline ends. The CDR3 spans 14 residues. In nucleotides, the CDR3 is TGTGCCATCAGTGTTCGTGGAACTTATTACGAGCAGTACTTC. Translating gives CAISVRGTYYEQYF.